The 25 T cell receptor beta chains below come from one sample, sequenced in a study of cytomegalovirus exposure and HLA in healthy donors. It was with 60 Vbeta and 13 Jbeta primers that the PCR ran. Clones were read by immunoSEQ multiplex PCR, and TCRdb kept only the in-frame ones, dropping some. The sample holds about 190,000 clones; more than 80% are singletons and the top ten take around 2.5%. The source material was PBMCs. All receptors come from a woman aged 45-59 years in good health and CMV-seropositive.

The chain combines TRBV15 with TRBJ2-7; no firm D call. The CDR3 spans 13 residues. The germline V gene encodes CDR1 LNHNV and CDR2 YYDKDF (reference sequence). V dropped 3 bases and J dropped 3 bases, with 9 bases sitting between them. The CDR3: CATSSHRLYEQYF. CDR3 nucleotides: TGTGCCACCAGCAGCCATAGACTCTACGAGCAGTACTTC.

DNA for the CDR3: TGTGCCAGCGTTGGGGGGGTAGTGGGCACTGAAGCTTTCTTT. Amino acid sequence: CASVGGVVGTEAFF. V is TRBV2 and J is TRBJ1-1, with D possibly TRBD1 on 5 matching bases. This CDR3 comprises 14 residues. Trimming removed 8 bases at V and 4 bases at J, with 17 bases between. Germline CDR1 and CDR2: SNHLY and FYNNEI. The full variable domain, its missing parts supplied by reference TRBV2 and TRBJ1-1, is EPEVTQTPSHQVTQMGQEVILRCVPISNHLYFYWYRQILGQKVEFLVSFYNNEISEKSEIFDDQFSVERPDGSNFTLKIRSTKLEDSAMYFCASVGGVVGTEAFFGQGTRLTVV.

The gene calls are TRBV5-1 and TRBJ2-5; the match to TRBD2 covers 8 bases. Trimming removed 3 bases from V and 6 bases from J; junction bases left unmatched: 10. Germline V gene sequence: CDR1 SGHRS, CDR2 YFSETQ. CDR3 length: 15 residues. CDR3 sequence: CASSSGGVLVKTQYF. The CDR3 DNA sequence: TGCGCCAGCAGCTCCGGGGGGGTGTTGGTAAAGACCCAGTACTTC.

This clone was counted only a few times. The rearrangement uses TRBV6-5 and TRBJ2-1, with TRBD2 identical over 9 bases. Per germline, CDR1 MNHEY and CDR2 SVGAGI. The CDR3 sequence is 15 residues long. After removal of 2 bases from V and 4 bases from J, the junction contained 3 bases not matched to a gene. The CDR3 bases are TGTGCCAGCAGTTACCTAGCGGGGTCATACAATGAGCAGTTCTTC. Residues: CASSYLAGSYNEQFF.

The chain couples TRBV29-1 to TRBJ1-2, with 8 bases matching TRBD1. Germline values: CDR1 SQVTM, CDR2 ANQGSEA. V shed 5 bases, J shed 1 base, and the junction held 12 bases outside the gene matches. There are 16 residues in the CDR3. The CDR3 loop reads CSVRSGTGTINYGYTF. The CDR3 DNA is TGCAGCGTTCGCTCCGGGACAGGAACCATTAACTATGGCTACACCTTC.

Worth noting for this clone: The junction departs from germline at one end; a sequencing error may be responsible. The rearrangement links TRBV28 to TRBJ1-2, with D maybe TRBD1 (5 bases). The CDR3 has 15 amino acids. The germline CDR1 and CDR2 sequences are MDHEN and SYDVKM. DNA of the CDR3: TGTGTCAGCAATCCAAACGGGGGGGGGTACTATGGCTACACCTTC. The encoded protein is CVSNPNGGGYYGYTF.

V is TRBV10-3 and J is TRBJ2-5; 10 nucleotides match TRBD1. The J call may be wrong; the DNA end is better matched by TRBJ2-7. The germline gives CDR1 ENHRY, CDR2 SYGVKD. The CDR3 extends over 19 amino acids. CDR3 amino acids: CAISESMGQGNRGSYEQYF. The DNA for the CDR3 is TGTGCCATCAGTGAGAGTATGGGACAGGGGAATCGGGGCTCCTACGAGCAGTACTTC.

The rearrangement uses TRBV28 and TRBJ1-2; 7 positions agree with TRBD1. The length of the CDR3 is 13 residues. J lost 5 bases, V lost 5 bases, and 5 bases had no gene match. CDR1 is MDHEN and CDR2 is SYDVKM in the germline V gene. Written as DNA, the CDR3 is TGTGCCAGCAGTGAGACAGGGAGGTATGGCTACACCTTC. Translating gives CASSETGRYGYTF.

The chain is built from TRBV10-3 and TRBJ1-1; no reliable D call. Trimming took off 6 bases at V and 1 base at J, with 3 bases between the two ends. This CDR3 has 11 amino acids. Germline assignment: CDR1 ENHRY and CDR2 SYGVKD. The CDR3 coding sequence is TGTGCCATCAGGAGGAACACTGAAGCTTTCTTT. This translates into CAIRRNTEAFF.

The chain is built from TRBV28 and TRBJ1-6; D perhaps matches TRBD1 (5 bases). The CDR3 extends over 15 amino acids. Trimming shortened V by 7 bases and J by 5 bases, and 15 bases separated the two germline ends. In germline, CDR1 is MDHEN, CDR2 SYDVKM. The CDR3 protein is CASTDGGNDNSPLHF. The CDR3 DNA follows: TGTGCCAGCACCGATGGGGGGAACGATAATTCACCCCTCCACTTT.

The chain has TRBV6-5 and TRBJ1-4; D gene uncertain. Trimming took off 6 bases at V and 14 bases at J, with 16 bases between the two ends. Germline V gene data show CDR1 as MNHEY and CDR2 as SVGAGI. This CDR3 region has 12 residues. CDR3 in DNA: TGTGCCAGCAGCCCCCAGTCGGCCGGGCTGTTTTTT. It is translated as CASSPQSAGLFF.

V gene TRBV28 combines with J gene TRBJ2-4, with TRBD2 as a possible D gene (6 bases). V lost 8 bases and J 6 bases, leaving 20 bases between the germline ends. Germline assignment: CDR1 MDHEN and CDR2 SYDVKM. CDR3 length: 15 amino acids. CDR3: CASARSGVTRNIQYF. In nucleotides, the CDR3 is TGTGCCAGCGCCCGGTCGGGGGTAACTAGAAACATTCAGTACTTC.

The chain links TRBV27 to TRBJ1-1; D is unresolved. V lost 2 bases, J lost 6 bases, and 10 bases lay in between. This CDR3 has 13 residues. Germline-derived CDR1 and CDR2 are MNHEY and SMNVEV (reference sequence). The CDR3: CASSLAGQSEAFF. For the CDR3, the DNA is TGTGCCAGCAGTTTAGCGGGCCAGTCTGAAGCTTTCTTT.

This clone is a singleton in its sample. V gene TRBV28 combines with J gene TRBJ1-1; 8 bases are a match to TRBD1. Germline-derived CDR1 and CDR2 are MDHEN and SYDVKM. The CDR3 is made up of 14 amino acids. V trimming: 6 bases; J trimming: 6 bases; junction bases outside the gene matches: 9. DNA for the CDR3: TGTGCCAGCAGCCCCGGACAGGGCATCCCTGAAGCTTTCTTT. It translates to CASSPGQGIPEAFF.

This chain links TRBV6-6 with TRBJ1-1; D may be TRBD1 (5 bases). The CDR3 sequence is 15 residues long. CDR1 is MNHNY and CDR2 is SVGAGI in the germline V gene (reference sequence). V gave up 5 bases and J gave up 5 bases, with 18 bases separating them. CDR3: CASSPGGGIKTEAFF. The CDR3 bases are TGTGCCAGCAGTCCCGGGGGGGGGATTAAGACTGAAGCTTTCTTT.

This clone has only a few counts. One junction end disagrees with the germline gene, perhaps due to a read error. The sample carries other DNA sequences with the same CDR3. The CDR3 reads CASSNGETQYF. As DNA, the CDR3 is TGTGCCAGCAGTAACGGGGAGACCCAGTACTTC. The chain couples TRBV5-1 to TRBJ2-5; D uncertain. The CDR3 is made up of 11 amino acids. Germline loops: CDR1 SGHRS, CDR2 YFSETQ.

The CDR3 reads CASSFSGTGDNYGYTF. In nucleotides, the CDR3 is TGTGCCAGCAGCTTTTCCGGGACAGGGGATAACTATGGCTACACCTTC. This chain links TRBV5-4 with TRBJ1-2; 10 bases are shared with TRBD1. In germline, CDR1 is SGHNT, CDR2 YYREEE (reference sequence). There are 16 residues in the CDR3. Losses at the gene ends were 2 bases for V and 1 base for J; bases not matched to a gene: 5.

The chain uses TRBV4-3 and TRBJ1-5; TRBD1 might be the D (5 bases). This CDR3 has 16 residues. The germline V and J ends were trimmed by 4 bases and 4 bases, with 17 bases remaining between them. The germline gives CDR1 LGHNA, CDR2 YSLEER. CDR3 sequence: CASSPSVGGGNQPQHF. The DNA of the CDR3 is TGCGCCAGCAGCCCCAGCGTGGGGGGAGGGAATCAGCCCCAGCATTTT.

The chain carries TRBV10-3 and TRBJ1-2; D remains ambiguous. Trimming removed 0 bases at V and 5 bases at J, with 16 bases between. Germline V gene lookup returns CDR1 ENHRY and CDR2 SYGVKD. This CDR3 is 16 amino acids long. The chain's CDR3 is CAISESNSPAGYGYTF. The CDR3 coding sequence is TGTGCCATCAGTGAGTCGAATAGCCCAGCGGGATATGGCTACACCTTC.

For this clone: The same CDR3 can be traced to other DNA sequences in this sample. This rearrangement joins TRBV20-1 to TRBJ1-1; D remains unclear. The ends were cut back, 3 bases at V and 3 bases at J, with 5 bases in the middle. Germline loops: CDR1 DFQATT, CDR2 SNEGSKA (reference sequence). The CDR3 loop spans 11 amino acids. CDR3 coding DNA: TGCAGTGCTAGGGCGGACACTGAAGCTTTCTTT. Its translation: CSARADTEAFF.

This clone was seen just once. The chain recombines TRBV30 with TRBJ2-3, with a possible D match to TRBD2 (5 bases). V was pared by 6 bases and J by 1 base, with 11 bases between. Per the germline V gene, CDR1 is GTSNPN and CDR2 is SVGIG (reference sequence). This CDR3 has 13 residues. As DNA, the CDR3 is TGTGCCTGTTGGGTGAGGGGCACAGATACGCAGTATTTT. This sequence encodes CACWVRGTDTQYF.

The chain joins TRBV18 to TRBJ1-6, with TRBD1 matching 7 bases. The CDR3 covers 15 residues. V lost 3 bases and J lost 6; bases outside the gene matches: 5. Germline loops: CDR1 KGHSH, CDR2 LQKENI. The CDR3 region is CASSPSAGGNSPLHF. DNA of the CDR3: TGTGCCAGCTCACCTTCGGCAGGGGGTAATTCACCCCTCCACTTT.

The V call is TRBV2, the J call TRBJ1-1; possibly TRBD1 for D (6 bases). Germline CDR1 is SNHLY and CDR2 is FYNNEI. CDR3 length: 15 residues. Trimming took 6 bases from V and 1 from J, leaving 15 bases between them. For the CDR3, the DNA is TGTGCCAGCAGCCCAGGGGCCTGGGGGAACACTGAAGCTTTCTTT. This gives the protein CASSPGAWGNTEAFF.

The rearrangement links TRBV7-9 to TRBJ2-3, with TRBD2 identical over 7 bases. Germline V gives CDR1 SEHNR, CDR2 FQNEAQ (reference sequence). This CDR3 has 14 amino acids. Germline trimming cut 3 bases from V and 2 bases from J; bases unmatched to any gene: 2. CDR3 nucleotides: TGTGCCAGCAGCTTGGGAGGGATCACAGATACGCAGTATTTT. Protein sequence: CASSLGGITDTQYF. The variable domain in full, completed from reference TRBV7-9 and TRBJ2-3, reads DTGVSQNPRHKITKRGQNVTFRCDPISEHNRLYWYRQTLGQGPEFLTYFQNEAQLEKSRLLSDRFSAERPKGSFSTLEIQRTEQGDSAMYLCASSLGGITDTQYFGPGTRLTVL.

This clone was observed a few times. The V and J genes are TRBV5-6 and TRBJ1-1; TRBD1 is a possible D gene (6 bases). Trimming stripped 3 bases from V and 7 bases from J, with 16 bases between. The germline V gene has CDR1 SGHDT and CDR2 YYEEEE. The CDR3 runs to 14 residues. The CDR3 bases are TGTGCCAGCAGCTCCAGAGGGGGACCCCTTGAAGCTTTCTTT. Translating it yields CASSSRGGPLEAFF.